What follows are 10 T cell receptor beta chains derived from one specimen sequenced in a study of OX40 agonist ivuxolimab in advanced cancers. Sequencing used immunoSEQ multiplex PCR; TCRdb keeps in-frame clones, though not all of them. The data contain some 30,000 clones, around 86% of them singletons. Sequenced material: CD4+ or CD8+ T cells sorted from blood, taken in a trial of the OX40 agonist ivuxolimab. The receptors here all came from an adult with an advanced solid tumor such as melanoma, head and neck, liver or kidney cancer.

The CDR3: CASSIDRTGAQPQHF. The CDR3 DNA follows: TGTGCCAGTAGTATAGATCGTACAGGGGCTCAGCCCCAGCATTTT. The chain is built from TRBV19 and TRBJ1-5, with 7 positions matching TRBD1. CDR3 length: 15 residues. V shed 0 bases and J 6 bases; nucleotides not matched to a gene: 5. Germline CDR1 LNHDA, CDR2 SQIVND (reference sequence).

J is TRBJ1-1 and V is TRBV20-1; maybe TRBD1 (6 bases). CDR3 length: 11 residues. V gave up 5 bases and J gave up 5 bases, with 9 bases separating them. Germline lookup yields CDR1 DFQATT and CDR2 SNEGSKA (reference sequence). For the CDR3, the DNA is TGCAGTGCTTCGCAGGGGACTGAAGCTTTCTTT. Its translation: CSASQGTEAFF.

V gene TRBV7-9 combines with J gene TRBJ1-2; weak D call: TRBD1 (6 bases). Germline CDR1 SEHNR, CDR2 FQNEAQ (reference sequence). Trimming removed 4 bases at V and 5 bases at J, with 14 bases between. The CDR3 contains 14 residues. CDR3 sequence: CASSSTTGPYGYTF. The CDR3 DNA is TGTGCCAGCAGCTCCACCACAGGGCCATATGGCTACACCTTC.

The chain recombines TRBV10-2 with TRBJ1-1, with D perhaps matching TRBD1 (6 bases). The V gene's germline CDR1 is WSHSY and CDR2 SAAADI. V lost 8 bases and J 6 bases, leaving 22 bases between the germline ends. The CDR3 has 15 residues. The CDR3 sequence: CASVGLGGGLSEAFF. CDR3 nucleotide sequence: TGCGCCAGCGTGGGTTTAGGAGGGGGTTTGTCTGAAGCTTTCTTT.

The V and J genes are TRBV27 and TRBJ2-3; D gene uncertain. V lost 5 bases, J lost 5 bases, and 8 bases lay in between. This CDR3 has 12 amino acids. CDR1 is MNHEY and CDR2 is SMNVEV in the germline V gene (reference sequence). DNA of the CDR3: TGTGCCAGCAGTCCCGGAGTAGATACGCAGTATTTT. Its protein product is CASSPGVDTQYF.

The V gene is TRBV7-8, the J gene TRBJ1-1; D is unresolved. V lost 1 base and J lost 5, with 11 bases in between. CDR1 is SGHVS and CDR2 is FQNEAQ in the germline V gene. There are 14 residues in the CDR3. CDR3 in DNA: TGTGCCAGCAGCTTAGAGGGCGGATGGACTGAAGCTTTCTTT. Its translation: CASSLEGGWTEAFF. Variable domain in full (rest from reference TRBV7-8 and TRBJ1-1): GAGVSQSPRYKVAKRGQDVALRCDPISGHVSLFWYQQALGQGPEFLTYFQNEAQLDKSGLPSDRFFAERPEGSVSTLKIQRTQQEDSAVYLCASSLEGGWTEAFFGQGTRLTVV.

The chain employs TRBV28 and TRBJ2-7, with D maybe TRBD1 (6 bases). Trimming stripped 4 bases from V and 3 bases from J, with 7 bases between. The CDR3 sequence is 12 residues long. Germline V gives CDR1 MDHEN, CDR2 SYDVKM. CDR3 DNA sequence: TGTGCCAGCAGTTCGGACAGCTACGAGCAGTACTTC. It codes for CASSSDSYEQYF.

In this sample, this clone turned up a few times. The CDR3 DNA reads TGTGCCAGCAGCGTCGGGGGGGGCCCCACTGAAGCTTTCTTT. Its protein is CASSVGGGPTEAFF. The chain joins TRBV5-6 to TRBJ1-1; perhaps TRBD1 as D (6 bases). The CDR3 spans 14 residues. Germline CDR1 reads SGHDT; CDR2 reads YYEEEE. V gave up 4 bases and J gave up 4 bases, with 14 bases separating them.

The V call is TRBV6-6, the J call TRBJ1-4; TRBD1 might be the D (6 bases). The CDR3 sequence is 15 residues long. Germline V gives CDR1 MNHNY, CDR2 SVGAGI (reference sequence). Trimming shortened V by 5 bases and J by 6 bases, and 16 bases separated the two germline ends. In DNA, the CDR3 is TGTGCCAGCAGTCTTCTGGGGGGCGAGGATGAAAAACTGTTTTTT. This translates into CASSLLGGEDEKLFF.

This clone was picked up one time. DNA for the CDR3: TGCGCCAGCAGCCAAGATTGGGGTAGGGTTGGTCAGGGTCTTCAGTTCTTC. Its protein product is CASSQDWGRVGQGLQFF. V and J are TRBV4-1 and TRBJ2-1; TRBD1 might be the D (5 bases). The CDR3 consists of 17 residues. V was shortened by 0 bases and J by 13 bases, with 25 bases between the two germline ends. CDR1 is MGHRA and CDR2 is YSYEKL in the germline V gene.